This TCR beta chain emerged from a study of breast tumors, draining lymph nodes, adjacent tissues. The CDR3 contains 14 residues. V lost 8 bases and J 3 bases, leaving 16 bases between the germline ends. The germline V gene has CDR1 ENHRY and CDR2 SYGVKD. In TCRdb, the multiplex PCR reads were re-called with MiXCR into one record per CDR3 protein. The repertoire consists of 50,000 to 85,000 distinct CDR3 sequences, with approximately 40% occurring once and the leading ten covering roughly 9.1%. The receptor was isolated from a female donor with breast cancer. Some clones in this sample may be carry-over from other donors' samples. This chain links TRBV10-3 with TRBJ1-2; a weak D match, TRBD1 (5 bases). The sequenced sample was breast tumor tissue. CDR3 in amino acids: CAIRGADHYYGYTF. For the CDR3, the DNA is TGTGCCATCCGAGGGGCAGATCACTACTATGGCTACACCTTC.